The clone carrying this TCR beta chain occurred many times. The sample belongs to a study of T cells in Graves' hyperthyroidism and ophthalmopathy. The germline CDR1 and CDR2 sequences are DFQATT and SNEGSKA (reference sequence). This CDR3 spans 16 amino acids. J lost 5 bases, V lost 3 bases, and 5 bases had no gene match. The CDR3 regions of TCR beta were amplified from RNA transcripts. The HTBI primer set drove a first-round RT-PCR of the TCR CDR3. TCRdb reanalysed the multiplex PCR reads using MiXCR and keeps one entry per CDR3 protein. The sample includes about 420,000 distinct CDR3 sequences, 15% to 19% of them seen just once.

The sequencing input was blood. The receptor's source is a woman between 18 and 29 years old with Graves' hyperthyroidism. The chain has TRBV20-1 and TRBJ2-2, with 14 bases matching TRBD2. The CDR3 region is CSASTGLAGGTGELFF. The DNA of the CDR3 is TGCAGTGCTAGCACCGGACTAGCGGGAGGAACCGGGGAGCTGTTTTTT.